The sample holds many counts of the clone carrying this T cell receptor beta chain. This sample stems from a study of T cells in Graves' hyperthyroidism and ophthalmopathy. The V and J ends lost 4 bases and 4 bases, in that order; junction bases with no gene match: 5. In germline, CDR1 is SGHTA, CDR2 FQGNSA. The CDR3 totals 17 residues. Amplified regions were TCR beta CDR3 sequences from RNA transcripts. During a first-round RT-PCR of the TCR CDR3, the HTBI primer set was used. TCRdb ran MiXCR on the multiplex PCR reads and lists one entry per CDR3 protein. This table has some 420,000 distinct CDR3 sequences, roughly 13% appearing once.

The receptor was derived from a woman under 30 with Graves' hyperthyroidism. The chain carries TRBV7-2 and TRBJ2-3; 16 nucleotides agree with TRBD2. Sequenced input: blood. The DNA for the CDR3 is TGTGCCAGCAGCTGGCGGGGACTAGCGGGAGGGGCAGATACGCAGTATTTT. Its protein product is CASSWRGLAGGADTQYF.